This TCR beta chain came from a study of vaccination and CD4 T cells after COVID-19. Indicated treatment: approximately 11-day PBMC culture with coronavirus spike peptide pools or control peptides (ViraFEST assay). For this clonotype: Its target is unknown. A clone one base away is much larger, so this may be a read error.

Germline V gives CDR1 KGHDR, CDR2 SFDVKD. The CDR3 contains 15 residues. The V and J ends lost 4 bases and 5 bases, in that order; junction bases with no gene match: 7. The Oncomine TCR Beta short-read assay was what sequenced the DNA obtained from cultured CD4+ T cells. A single record per CDR3 protein comes from TCRdb applying MiXCR to the PCR reads. The data hold some 15,000 distinct CDR3 sequences, with less than 30% observed a single time. The chain has TRBV24-1 and TRBJ2-3; the match to TRBD1 covers 8 bases. The sequence derives from a human donor with COVID-19. Sequencing input: cultured CD4+ T cells from blood. Here the CDR3 reads CATSEAGQGIDTQYF. The CDR3 region has the DNA TGTGCCACCAGTGAAGCCGGACAGGGCATAGATACGCAGTATTTT.